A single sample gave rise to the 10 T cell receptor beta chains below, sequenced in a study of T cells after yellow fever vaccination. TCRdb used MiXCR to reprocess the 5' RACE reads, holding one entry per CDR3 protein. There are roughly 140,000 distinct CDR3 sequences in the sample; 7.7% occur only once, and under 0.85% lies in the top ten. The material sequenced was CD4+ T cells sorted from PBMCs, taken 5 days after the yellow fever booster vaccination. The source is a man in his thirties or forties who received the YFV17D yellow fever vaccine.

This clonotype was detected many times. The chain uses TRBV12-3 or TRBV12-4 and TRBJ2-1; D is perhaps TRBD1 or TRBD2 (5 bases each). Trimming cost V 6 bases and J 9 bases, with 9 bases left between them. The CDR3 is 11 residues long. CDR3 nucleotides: TGTGCCAGCAGCCCTGGGGGTGAGCAGTTCTTC. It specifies CASSPGGEQFF.

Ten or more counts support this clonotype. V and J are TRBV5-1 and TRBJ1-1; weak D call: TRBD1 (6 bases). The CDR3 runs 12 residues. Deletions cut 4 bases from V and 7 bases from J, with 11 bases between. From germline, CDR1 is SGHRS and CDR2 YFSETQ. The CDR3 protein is CASSLQGFEAFF. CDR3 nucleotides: TGCGCCAGCAGCCTACAGGGCTTTGAAGCTTTCTTT.

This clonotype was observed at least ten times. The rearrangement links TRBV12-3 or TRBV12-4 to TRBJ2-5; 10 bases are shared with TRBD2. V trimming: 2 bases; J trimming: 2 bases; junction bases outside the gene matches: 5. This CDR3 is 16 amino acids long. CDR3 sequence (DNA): TGTGCCAGCAGTTTAATGCGACTAGCGGGTCAAGAGACCCAGTACTTC. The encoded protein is CASSLMRLAGQETQYF.

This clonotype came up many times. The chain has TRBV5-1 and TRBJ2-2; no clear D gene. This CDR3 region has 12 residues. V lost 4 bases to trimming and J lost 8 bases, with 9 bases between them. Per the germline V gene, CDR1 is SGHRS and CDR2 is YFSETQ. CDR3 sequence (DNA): TGCGCCAGCAGCCACATTGGGGGGGAGCTGTTTTTT. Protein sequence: CASSHIGGELFF. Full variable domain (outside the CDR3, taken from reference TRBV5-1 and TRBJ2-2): KAGVTQTPRYLIKTRGQQVTLSCSPISGHRSVSWYQQTPGQGLQFLFEYFSETQRNKGNFPGRFSGRQFSNSRSEMNVSTLELGDSALYLCASSHIGGELFFGEGSRLTVL.

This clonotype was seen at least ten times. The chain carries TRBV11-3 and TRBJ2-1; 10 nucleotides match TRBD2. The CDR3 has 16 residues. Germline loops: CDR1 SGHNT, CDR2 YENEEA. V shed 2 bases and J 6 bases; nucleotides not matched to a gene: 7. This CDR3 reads CASSLRSSGGFNEQFF. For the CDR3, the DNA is TGTGCCAGCAGCTTAAGGTCTAGCGGGGGCTTCAATGAGCAGTTCTTC. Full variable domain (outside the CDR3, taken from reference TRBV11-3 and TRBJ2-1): EAGVVQSPRYKIIEKKQPVAFWCNPISGHNTLYWYLQNLGQGPELLIRYENEEAVDDSQLPKDRFSAERLKGVDSTLKIQPAELGDSAVYLCASSLRSSGGFNEQFFGPGTRLTVL.

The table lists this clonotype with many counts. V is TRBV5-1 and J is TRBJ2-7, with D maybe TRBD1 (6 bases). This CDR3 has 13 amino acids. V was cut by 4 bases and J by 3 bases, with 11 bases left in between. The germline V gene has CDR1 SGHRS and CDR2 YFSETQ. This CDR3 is CASSATGFYEQYF. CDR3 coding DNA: TGCGCCAGCAGCGCGACAGGATTCTACGAGCAGTACTTC.

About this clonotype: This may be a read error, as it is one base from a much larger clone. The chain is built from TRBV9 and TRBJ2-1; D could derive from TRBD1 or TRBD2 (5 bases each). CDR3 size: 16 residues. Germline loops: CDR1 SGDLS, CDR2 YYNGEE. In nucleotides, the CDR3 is TGTGACAGCAGCGCCCGGGGCAGCGGTTCCTACAATGAGCAGTTCTTC. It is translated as CDSSARGSGSYNEQFF.

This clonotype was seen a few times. The CDR3: CASSLAGRGEETQYF. CDR3 sequence (DNA): TGCGCCAGCAGCTTGGCGGGACGAGGGGAGGAGACCCAGTACTTC. The chain recombines TRBV5-1 with TRBJ2-5; the D gene could be TRBD1 or TRBD2 (5 bases each). Germline CDR1 and CDR2: SGHRS and YFSETQ. This CDR3 region has 15 residues. Trimming removed 0 bases from V and 5 bases from J, with 14 bases in between.

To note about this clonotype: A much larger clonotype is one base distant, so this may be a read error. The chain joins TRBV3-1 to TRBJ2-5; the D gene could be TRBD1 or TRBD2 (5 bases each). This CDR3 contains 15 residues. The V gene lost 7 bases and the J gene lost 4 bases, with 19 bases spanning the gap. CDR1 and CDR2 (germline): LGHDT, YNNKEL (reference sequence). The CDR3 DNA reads TGTGCCAGCACCTCGGGACCAGCCGAGCGAGAGACCCAGTACTTC. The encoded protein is CASTSGPAERETQYF.

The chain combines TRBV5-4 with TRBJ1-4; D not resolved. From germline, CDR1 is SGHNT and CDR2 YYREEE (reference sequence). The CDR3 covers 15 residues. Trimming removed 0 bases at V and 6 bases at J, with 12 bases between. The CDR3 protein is CASSLAGRADEKLFF. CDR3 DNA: TGTGCCAGCAGCTTGGCCGGTAGGGCGGATGAAAAACTGTTTTTT.